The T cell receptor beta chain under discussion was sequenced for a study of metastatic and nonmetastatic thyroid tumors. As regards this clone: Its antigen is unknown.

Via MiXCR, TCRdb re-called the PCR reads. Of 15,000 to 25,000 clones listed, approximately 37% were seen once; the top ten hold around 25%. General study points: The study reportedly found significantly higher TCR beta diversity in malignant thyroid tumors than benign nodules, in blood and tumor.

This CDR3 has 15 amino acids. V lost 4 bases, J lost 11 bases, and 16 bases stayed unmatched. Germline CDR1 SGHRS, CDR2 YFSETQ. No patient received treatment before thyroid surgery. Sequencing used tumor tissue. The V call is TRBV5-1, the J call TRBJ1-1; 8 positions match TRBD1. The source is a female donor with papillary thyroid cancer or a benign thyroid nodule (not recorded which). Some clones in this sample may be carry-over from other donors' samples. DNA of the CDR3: TGCGCCAGCAGCATAAACTCTGGGACAGGAATTGGGGCTTTCTTT. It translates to CASSINSGTGIGAFF. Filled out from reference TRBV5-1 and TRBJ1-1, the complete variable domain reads KAGVTQTPRYLIKTRGQQVTLSCSPISGHRSVSWYQQTPGQGLQFLFEYFSETQRNKGNFPGRFSGRQFSNSRSEMNVSTLELGDSALYLCASSINSGTGIGAFFGQGTRLTVV.